The 16 T cell receptor beta chains reported below all come from one sample, sequenced in a study of T cell responses to AZD1222 COVID-19 vaccine. TCRdb keeps only in-frame clones here, not all; method: immunoSEQ multiplex PCR. The profile shows about 100,000 clones, 86% of them singletons. This specimen consisted of peripheral blood, obtained on day 0 of AZD1222 vaccination. These TCRs come from an adult in good health.

This clone has more than one count but fewer than ten. The V gene is TRBV28, the J gene TRBJ1-5; the D gene is possibly TRBD1 (5 bases). The CDR3 sequence is 14 residues long. CDR1 is MDHEN, CDR2 SYDVKM, per germline. V was clipped by 6 bases and J by 6 bases, with 15 bases between them. CDR3 sequence reads: CASSSGGQSQPQHF. In nucleotides, the CDR3 is TGTGCCAGCAGCAGTGGGGGTCAGAGTCAGCCCCAGCATTTT.

In this sample, this clone turned up many times. The chain uses TRBV4-2 and TRBJ2-7; 8 nucleotides align to TRBD2. The germline CDR1 and CDR2 sequences are LGHNA and YNFKEQ. The CDR3 runs 15 residues. J gave up 2 bases and V 1 base, and 4 bases lay outside the gene matches. The CDR3 loop is CASSQVTSDPYEQYF. The DNA for the CDR3 is TGTGCCAGCAGCCAAGTGACTAGCGACCCCTACGAGCAGTACTTC.

The genes are TRBV7-2 and TRBJ2-6, with 10 bases matching TRBD1. This CDR3 is built from 18 residues. V lost 1 base and J lost 3; bases outside the gene matches: 6. Per the germline V gene, CDR1 is SGHTA and CDR2 is FQGNSA. The CDR3 spells CASSLEATGGSGANVLTF. In DNA form, the CDR3 reads TGTGCCAGCAGCTTAGAGGCGACAGGGGGCAGTGGGGCCAACGTCCTGACTTTC.

This chain links TRBV19 with TRBJ2-7; 8 positions agree with TRBD1. V was pared by 5 bases and J by 6 bases, with 9 bases of the junction left unmatched. The CDR3 is 14 residues long. Per germline, CDR1 LNHDA and CDR2 SQIVND (reference sequence). DNA for the CDR3: TGTGCCAGTAGTGTCCCAGGGGGCTCGGTCGAGCAGTACTTC. It yields the protein CASSVPGGSVEQYF. The full variable domain, in which reference TRBV19 and TRBJ2-7 provide the parts outside the CDR3, is DGGITQSPKYLFRKEGQNVTLSCEQNLNHDAMYWYRQDPGQGLRLIYYSQIVNDFQKGDIAEGYSVSREKKESFPLTVTSAQKNPTAFYLCASSVPGGSVEQYFGPGTRLTVT.

The rearrangement uses TRBV29-1 and TRBJ1-1, with 7 bases matching TRBD1. The CDR3 covers 13 residues. In germline, CDR1 is SQVTM, CDR2 ANQGSEA. Trimming at V came to 4 bases and at J to 5 bases, leaving 7 bases not matched to a gene. CDR3 sequence (DNA): TGCAGCGTTGCTTCGGCAGGGGGGACTGAAGCTTTCTTT. Translating gives CSVASAGGTEAFF.

The chain combines TRBV19 with TRBJ1-6; perhaps TRBD1 as D (6 bases). The CDR3 runs 17 residues. V was pared by 2 bases and J by 7 bases, with 18 bases between. In germline, CDR1 is LNHDA, CDR2 SQIVND (reference sequence). CDR3 nucleotide sequence: TGTGCCAGTAGTATAATCGGAGGGGGATTGAGGAATTCACCCCTCCACTTT. The encoded protein is CASSIIGGGLRNSPLHF.

The chain combines TRBV29-1 with TRBJ2-1; 10 positions agree with TRBD2. J lost 9 bases, V lost 0 bases, and 8 bases had no gene match. Germline values: CDR1 SQVTM, CDR2 ANQGSEA. This CDR3 region has 15 residues. The CDR3 region has the DNA TGCAGCGTTGAAGACTGGCTAGCGGGAGTAGGTGAGCAGTTCTTC. It yields the protein CSVEDWLAGVGEQFF.

The chain links TRBV27 to TRBJ1-1, with no clear D. V lost 5 bases, J lost 4 bases, and 11 bases lay in between. The CDR3 is made up of 13 amino acids. CDR1 MNHEY and CDR2 SMNVEV come from the germline V gene (reference sequence). DNA for the CDR3: TGTGCCAGCAGTGTAAGGGTGGGCACTGAAGCTTTCTTT. As protein: CASSVRVGTEAFF.

The chain links TRBV12-2 to TRBJ2-5; the table gives TRBD2 as D, unverified against the DNA. TRBV12-2 is termed a pseudogene. This CDR3 comprises 18 residues. As DNA, the CDR3 is TGTGCAAGTCGCTCTTCGGGCCTAGCGGGGGACAAACAAGAGACCCAGTACTTC. It codes for CASRSSGLAGDKQETQYF.

V is TRBV7-9 and J is TRBJ1-1; D remains unclear. The CDR3 length is 14 residues. The germline V and J ends were trimmed by 5 bases and 3 bases, with 13 bases remaining between them. Germline values: CDR1 SEHNR, CDR2 FQNEAQ (reference sequence). The CDR3 loop is CASSHDTLDTEAFF. The CDR3 DNA is TGTGCCAGCAGCCACGATACCCTCGACACTGAAGCTTTCTTT.

This CDR3 reads CASRLSGSDEQFF. DNA for the CDR3: TGTGCCAGCAGGCTCAGCGGGAGCGATGAGCAGTTCTTC. The rearrangement links TRBV27 to TRBJ2-1, with 8 bases aligning to TRBD2. CDR3 size: 13 residues. Germline CDR1 reads MNHEY; CDR2 reads SMNVEV (reference sequence). Trimming cost V 6 bases and J 8 bases; bases outside gene matches: 6.

The chain is built from TRBV7-2 and TRBJ2-1; D gene unclear. Trimming cost V 0 bases and J 0 bases, with 6 bases left between them. CDR3 size: 15 residues. The germline CDR1 and CDR2 sequences are SGHTA and FQGNSA. The CDR3 DNA reads as TGTGCCAGCAGCTTAGCCCCGAACTCCTACAATGAGCAGTTCTTC. Its protein product is CASSLAPNSYNEQFF.

The rearrangement links TRBV7-2 to TRBJ2-1; D unclear. The germline V gene has CDR1 SGHTA and CDR2 FQGNSA. The CDR3 sequence is 14 residues long. V shed 1 base and J shed 5 bases, with 9 bases lying between them. The CDR3 spells CASSLDPLDNEQFF. DNA for the CDR3: TGTGCCAGCAGCTTAGATCCCCTCGACAATGAGCAGTTCTTC. The full variable domain, with the rest looked up from reference TRBV7-2 and TRBJ2-1, is GAGVSQSPSNKVTEKGKDVELRCDPISGHTALYWYRQSLGQGLEFLIYFQGNSAPDKSGLPSDRFSAERTGGSVSTLTIQRTQQEDSAVYLCASSLDPLDNEQFFGPGTRLTVL.

The chain is built from TRBV2 and TRBJ1-1; D possibly corresponds to TRBD1 (5 bases). The V end was cut by 5 bases, the J end by 1 base, with 14 bases between. Germline V gene data show CDR1 as SNHLY and CDR2 as FYNNEI. The CDR3 covers 15 residues. The CDR3 spells CASSPPRGENTEAFF. The DNA of the CDR3 is TGTGCCAGCAGTCCCCCGAGGGGAGAGAACACTGAAGCTTTCTTT.

This clone came up once. The genes are TRBV10-3 and TRBJ2-7; TRBD1 is a possible D gene (5 bases). V lost 10 bases, J lost 3 bases, and 16 bases lay in between. Germline CDR1 reads ENHRY; CDR2 reads SYGVKD. The CDR3 has 13 residues. The CDR3 DNA reads as TGTGCCACGATACAGGTCCCGGACTACGAGCAGTACTTC. It specifies CATIQVPDYEQYF.

Concerning this clone: The germline gene is not matched at one end of the junction; a read error may be the cause. The J gene is TRBJ2-5, the V gene TRBV7-7; TRBD2 agrees at 12 bases. The CDR3 totals 15 residues. Germline V gives CDR1 SSHAT, CDR2 FNYEAQ (reference sequence). The CDR3 loop reads CASSLNLAGGETQYF. The CDR3 region has the DNA TGTGCTAGCAGCTTAAATCTAGCGGGAGGGGAGACCCAGTACTTC.